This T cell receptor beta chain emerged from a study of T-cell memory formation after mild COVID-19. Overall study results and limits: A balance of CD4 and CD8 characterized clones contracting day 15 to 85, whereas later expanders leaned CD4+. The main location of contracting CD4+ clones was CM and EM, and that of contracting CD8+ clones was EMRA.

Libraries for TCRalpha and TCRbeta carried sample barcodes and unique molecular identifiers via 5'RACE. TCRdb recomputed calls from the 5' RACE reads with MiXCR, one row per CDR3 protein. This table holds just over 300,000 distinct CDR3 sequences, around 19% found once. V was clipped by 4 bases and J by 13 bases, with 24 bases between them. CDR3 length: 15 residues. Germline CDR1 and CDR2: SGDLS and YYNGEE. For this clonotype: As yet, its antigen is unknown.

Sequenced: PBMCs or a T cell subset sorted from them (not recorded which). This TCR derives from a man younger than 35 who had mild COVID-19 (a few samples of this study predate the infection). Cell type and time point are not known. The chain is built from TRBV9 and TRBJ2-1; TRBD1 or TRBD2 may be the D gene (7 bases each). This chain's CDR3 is CASSQGGRGYNRQFF. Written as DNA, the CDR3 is TGTGCCAGCAGCCAGGGGGGGAGAGGATACAATCGACAGTTCTTC.